The rows below give T cell receptor beta chains drawn from one sample of a study of human T cells and chemical hapten exposure. TCRdb ran MiXCR on the RACE reads and lists one entry per CDR3 protein. The table records about 77,000 distinct CDR3 sequences, roughly 7.9% of them present only once. The sequenced sample consisted of whole blood. Source of these receptors: a female donor in good health. Some clones in this sample may be carry-over from other donors' samples. CDR3s include the opening cysteine and the closing phenylalanine or tryptophan. A D gene is named only where the DNA matches it firmly.

V gene	D gene	J gene	CDR3 protein
TRBV7-2	TRBD2	TRBJ2-1	CASSAPGTSNEQFF
TRBV10-3	TRBD2	TRBJ2-7	CATRTSGERAEQYF
TRBV20-1	NA	TRBJ1-5	CSAKFRGNQPQHF
TRBV21-1	NA	TRBJ2-2	CASSSSEETPTNGELFF
TRBV7-2	NA	TRBJ1-1	CASSPRSGGTEAFF
TRBV7-9	NA	TRBJ1-1	CASSGMNTEAFF
TRBV4-3	NA	TRBJ1-1	CASRRQIISEAFF
TRBV28	NA	TRBJ1-1	CASSLLGTFF
TRBV20-1	NA	TRBJ2-5	CSAVGETQYF
TRBV6-2/TRBV6-3	NA	TRBJ2-3	CASSYSLWQGRTDTQYF
TRBV18	TRBD1	TRBJ1-6	CASSPEQGGNSPLHF
TRBV4-2	NA	TRBJ1-2	CASSPEANYGYTF
TRBV7-2	NA	TRBJ2-3	CASSRKRLDTQYF
TRBV6-5	TRBD2	TRBJ2-5	CASSYSTAPGRAGGETQYF
TRBV3-1	NA	TRBJ2-1	CASSQDFKRGSLNEQFF
TRBV4-1	NA	TRBJ1-2	CASSPTRGVSFGYTF
TRBV20-1	NA	TRBJ1-6	CSASVEGRADNSPLHF
TRBV7-2	NA	TRBJ2-3	CASSLVGERTDTQYF
TRBV5-1	TRBD2	TRBJ2-3	CASSLETSADTQYF
TRBV29-1	NA	TRBJ1-1	CSVERGRGGRGMTEAFF
TRBV27	NA	TRBJ2-7	CASSPSMRSTYEQYF
TRBV7-8	TRBD1	TRBJ1-2	CASSSTGVSNYGYTF
TRBV7-9	TRBD1	TRBJ2-7	CASSFPGRDRGPYEQYF
TRBV20-1	NA	TRBJ2-7	CSALARNDGEQYF
TRBV20-1	TRBD1	TRBJ1-1	CSARPGGTGYTEAFF
TRBV24-1	NA	TRBJ2-6	CATSDFSLHSGANVLTF
TRBV9	NA	TRBJ2-3	CASSVLGASTDTQYF
TRBV28	NA	TRBJ1-2	CASSLPRGRVSSGGYTF
TRBV4-2	NA	TRBJ2-7	CASSQGLVREQYF
TRBV29-1	NA	TRBJ1-5	CSVGGNQPQHF